This entry lists 32 T cell receptor beta chains sequenced from one sample in a study of long-term antiretroviral therapy in people with HIV. Running of the v3.0 immunoSEQ assay took place at survey level. The repertoire was sequenced with immunoSEQ multiplex PCR; TCRdb's copy has only in-frame clones and lacks some. The repertoire holds tens of thousands of clones, with approximately 80% as singletons. This specimen was unsorted PBMCs, taken 0.3 years after starting antiretroviral therapy. Receptors were obtained from a middle-aged man with HIV.

The genes are TRBV7-3 and TRBJ2-3; TRBD2 matches at 8 bases. This CDR3 has 15 amino acids. Looked up from germline, CDR1 is SGHTA and CDR2 is FQGTGA. With 5 bases clipped from V and 0 bases from J, the junction kept 4 bases outside the gene matches. CDR3 amino acids: CASSRQRGSTDTQYF. The CDR3 nucleotides read TGTGCCAGCAGCAGACAGCGGGGGAGCACAGATACGCAGTATTTT.

V and J are TRBV29-1 and TRBJ2-7; D is unclear. The CDR3 is 13 residues long. The germline V and J ends were trimmed by 4 bases and 2 bases, with 12 bases remaining between them. CDR1 and CDR2 (germline): SQVTM, ANQGSEA. The CDR3 protein is CSVAGGKTYEQYF. The CDR3 DNA reads as TGCAGCGTTGCGGGCGGAAAGACCTACGAGCAGTACTTC.

V usage is TRBV2 and J usage is TRBJ2-1; 7 nucleotides match TRBD1. Germline CDR1 is SNHLY and CDR2 is FYNNEI. Trimming removed 1 base from V and 9 bases from J; junction bases left unmatched: 3. The CDR3 has 13 residues. CDR3 DNA: TGTGCCAGCAGTGAAGAGGGGGCACTTGAGCAGTTCTTC. Protein sequence: CASSEEGALEQFF.

The chain uses TRBV5-1 and TRBJ2-1, with D possibly being TRBD1 (6 bases). This CDR3 is 15 amino acids long. V dropped 2 bases and J dropped 3 bases, with 12 bases sitting between them. Germline CDR1 reads SGHRS; CDR2 reads YFSETQ. The CDR3 coding sequence is TGCGCCAGCAGCTTATCAACACAGGGCTACAATGAGCAGTTCTTC. Translated: CASSLSTQGYNEQFF.

V gene TRBV4-3 combines with J gene TRBJ1-2, with D tentatively TRBD1 (5 bases). The CDR3 is made up of 14 amino acids. V lost 0 bases and J 8 bases, leaving 13 bases between the germline ends. Per the germline V gene, CDR1 is LGHNA and CDR2 is YSLEER. DNA for the CDR3: TGCGCCAGCAGCCAAGATATGAGGGGAGGGGGCTACACCTTC. Its translation: CASSQDMRGGGYTF.

The chain combines TRBV5-6 with TRBJ2-3; unclear D gene. The CDR3 loop spans 13 amino acids. The germline V gene has CDR1 SGHDT and CDR2 YYEEEE. The V end lost 0 bases, the J end lost 0 bases, and 2 bases lay between the germline ends. CDR3 region: CASSLASTDTQYF. The CDR3 DNA is TGTGCCAGCAGCTTGGCTAGCACAGATACGCAGTATTTT.

This clone appeared once. The gene calls are TRBV27 and TRBJ2-7, with TRBD2 matching over 7 bases. The CDR3 sequence is 12 residues long. The trim removed 11 bases at V and 4 bases at J, leaving 8 bases unmatched. Germline V gives CDR1 MNHEY, CDR2 SMNVEV (reference sequence). The CDR3 sequence is CAVRTRGYEQYF. The CDR3 DNA is TGTGCCGTTAGGACTAGAGGATACGAGCAGTACTTC.

The rearrangement uses TRBV21-1 and TRBJ2-7; the table's D call, TRBD2, has no DNA check behind it. TRBV21-1 is a documented pseudogene. This CDR3 contains 12 residues. This CDR3 is CARHRTGGEQYF. The CDR3 DNA sequence: TGTGCCCGCCACAGAACGGGGGGAGAGCAGTACTTC.

This chain links TRBV9 with TRBJ2-5; 10 positions agree with TRBD2. V trimming: 4 bases; J trimming: 2 bases; junction bases outside the gene matches: 8. CDR1 and CDR2 from the germline V gene are SGDLS and YYNGEE. This CDR3 spans 16 amino acids. The CDR3 DNA follows: TGTGCCAGCAGCCCTAAACTAGCGGGGCTACAAGAGACCCAGTACTTC. It codes for CASSPKLAGLQETQYF.

Of note for this clone: The same CDR3 arises from other DNA sequences in this sample as well. The rearrangement links TRBV6-5 to TRBJ2-7; perhaps TRBD2 as D (6 bases). CDR3 length: 13 amino acids. Germline CDR1 MNHEY, CDR2 SVGAGI. The V end was cut by 8 bases, the J end by 4 bases, with 15 bases between. The CDR3 loop reads CASRLRDSYEQYF. As DNA, the CDR3 is TGTGCCAGCCGCCTGCGGGATTCATACGAGCAGTACTTC.

V gene TRBV28 combines with J gene TRBJ1-4; D is perhaps TRBD1 (5 bases). Germline assignment: CDR1 MDHEN and CDR2 SYDVKM. Trimming removed 6 bases at V and 4 bases at J, with 12 bases between. The CDR3 consists of 14 residues. Written as DNA, the CDR3 is TGTGCCAGCAGGTGGGACGGACATAATGAAAAACTGTTTTTT. It translates to CASRWDGHNEKLFF.

This sequence joins TRBV11-3 and TRBJ1-1; TRBD1 is a possible D gene (5 bases). Germline CDR1 is SGHNT and CDR2 is YENEEA. This CDR3 spans 15 amino acids. V was clipped by 3 bases and J by 1 base, with 12 bases between them. CDR3 in DNA: TGTGCCAGCAGCTTGGGCGGGACGGAGAACACTGAAGCTTTCTTT. As protein: CASSLGGTENTEAFF.

The chain couples TRBV6-1 to TRBJ1-5; no clear D gene. This CDR3 has 13 residues. Germline assignment: CDR1 MNHNS and CDR2 SASEGT. The V gene lost 3 bases and the J gene lost 5 bases, with 8 bases spanning the gap. CDR3 nucleotides: TGTGCCAGCAGTGATTCATTCTATCAGCCCCAGCATTTT. It yields the protein CASSDSFYQPQHF.

J is TRBJ2-3 and V is TRBV14, with TRBD2 matching 11 bases. The CDR3 length is 16 residues. The germline gives CDR1 SGHDN, CDR2 FVKESK. Losses at the gene ends were 4 bases for V and 3 bases for J; bases not matched to a gene: 6. The CDR3 here is CASSRIAGGRTDTQYF. The CDR3 nucleotides are TGTGCCAGCAGCCGCATAGCGGGGGGGCGGACAGATACGCAGTATTTT.

This clone was counted once. V is TRBV23-1 and J is TRBJ1-1; D uncertain. TRBV23-1 is labeled an ORF, and its function is uncertain. This CDR3 contains 15 residues. V was trimmed by 0 bases and J by 7 bases, leaving 15 bases between them. The CDR3 region is CASSQSLPSMVEAFF. CDR3 coding DNA: TGCGCCAGCAGTCAATCGCTCCCTTCGATGGTTGAAGCTTTCTTT.

The J gene is TRBJ2-7, the V gene TRBV7-2, with D perhaps assigned TRBD1 or TRBD2 (5 bases each). Trimming left V 4 bases short and J 6 bases short, with 10 bases between. Germline-derived CDR1 and CDR2 are SGHTA and FQGNSA. The CDR3 consists of 12 residues. The CDR3 bases are TGTGCCAGCAGCTACTTGGGGGTCGAGCAGTACTTC. Protein: CASSYLGVEQYF.

This chain uses TRBV6-5 with TRBJ2-7; 8 positions agree with TRBD1. CDR3 length: 15 residues. Germline V lookup: CDR1 MNHEY, CDR2 SVGAGI. Unmatched junction bases numbered 8, after V lost 4 bases and J lost 3 bases. CDR3 sequence: CASSSTGTGNYEQYF. CDR3 nucleotide sequence: TGTGCCAGCAGTTCCACTGGGACAGGAAACTACGAGCAGTACTTC.

The J gene is TRBJ2-7, the V gene TRBV28, with D perhaps matching TRBD1 (5 bases). Germline V CDR1 and CDR2: MDHEN, SYDVKM. This CDR3 has 16 amino acids. Trimming took off 3 bases at V and 2 bases at J, with 17 bases between the two ends. The CDR3 region is CASSFSRGRGAYEQYF. CDR3 sequence (DNA): TGTGCCAGCAGTTTTTCTAGAGGAAGGGGCGCCTACGAGCAGTACTTC.

The chain is built from TRBV5-1 and TRBJ2-1; 16 positions agree with TRBD2. CDR1 SGHRS and CDR2 YFSETQ come from the germline V gene. The CDR3 length is 15 residues. V trimming: 5 bases; J trimming: 9 bases; junction bases outside the gene matches: 5. CDR3 amino acids: CASRRGTSGGAEQFF. DNA of the CDR3: TGCGCCAGCAGGAGGGGGACTAGCGGGGGGGCTGAGCAGTTCTTC.

The chain recombines TRBV4-1 with TRBJ2-1, with 10 bases identical to TRBD2. Germline CDR1 reads MGHRA; CDR2 reads YSYEKL. Losses at the gene ends were 0 bases for V and 8 bases for J; bases not matched to a gene: 10. The CDR3 has 17 residues. CDR3 in DNA: TGCGCCAGCAGCCAAGATTATGGGAGCGGGGGGGCCGATGAGCAGTTCTTC. Translated, it gives CASSQDYGSGGADEQFF.

CDR3 in DNA: TGTGCCAGCAGCTTACAGTGGATCGACAGGAGCTACGAGCAGTACTTC. Protein: CASSLQWIDRSYEQYF. This chain uses TRBV7-8 with TRBJ2-7, with a possible D match to TRBD1 (6 bases). V was shortened by 2 bases and J by 3 bases, with 17 bases between the two germline ends. The CDR3 totals 16 residues. Germline loops: CDR1 SGHVS, CDR2 FQNEAQ. Using reference TRBV7-8 and TRBJ2-7 for the parts outside the CDR3, the full variable domain is GAGVSQSPRYKVAKRGQDVALRCDPISGHVSLFWYQQALGQGPEFLTYFQNEAQLDKSGLPSDRFFAERPEGSVSTLKIQRTQQEDSAVYLCASSLQWIDRSYEQYFGPGTRLTVT.

This clone was recorded only once. This chain uses TRBV27 with TRBJ2-5, with 7 bases identical to TRBD2. This CDR3 has 15 amino acids. J gave up 1 base and V 5 bases, and 7 bases lay outside the gene matches. Germline loops: CDR1 MNHEY, CDR2 SMNVEV (reference sequence). The CDR3 protein is CASSPRTSRQETQYF. The CDR3 coding sequence is TGTGCCAGCAGTCCTCGGACTAGTCGCCAAGAGACCCAGTACTTC.

This clone was counted once. V is TRBV21-1 and J is TRBJ1-1; TRBD1 is the table's D call and was not checked against the DNA. TRBV21-1 is noted as a pseudogene. This CDR3 is 18 amino acids long. The CDR3: CASSKTSLAGHQNTEAFF. In DNA, the CDR3 is TGTGCCAGCAGCAAAACGAGTCTGGCTGGACACCAGAACACTGAAGCTTTCTTT.

The J gene is TRBJ2-2, the V gene TRBV5-1; D possibly corresponds to TRBD2 (6 bases). The germline gives CDR1 SGHRS, CDR2 YFSETQ. CDR3 length: 16 amino acids. With 1 base removed from V and 6 bases from J, the gap between germline ends came to 16 bases. The CDR3 spells CASSLQVGGSAGELFF. CDR3 coding DNA: TGCGCCAGCAGCTTGCAGGTGGGGGGATCGGCCGGGGAGCTGTTTTTT.

The chain couples TRBV2 to TRBJ1-5; no clear D gene. CDR1 is SNHLY and CDR2 is FYNNEI in the germline V gene. Trimming stripped 7 bases from V and 0 bases from J, with 10 bases between. The CDR3 sequence is 14 residues long. The CDR3 DNA follows: TGTGCCAGCAATTCAGGAGGTAGCAATCAGCCCCAGCATTTT. Its protein product is CASNSGGSNQPQHF.

The CDR3 nucleotides are TGTGCCAGCAGCTTGTTTGAAACTAATGAAAAACTGTTTTTT. It translates to CASSLFETNEKLFF. The gene calls are TRBV5-6 and TRBJ1-4; D is unclear. The V and J ends lost 1 base and 1 base respectively, with 5 bases between them. The germline gives CDR1 SGHDT, CDR2 YYEEEE. The CDR3 has 14 amino acids. The complete variable domain, with remaining parts taken from reference TRBV5-6 and TRBJ1-4, reads DAGVTQSPTHLIKTRGQQVTLRCSPKSGHDTVSWYQQALGQGPQFIFQYYEEEERQRGNFPDRFSGHQFPNYSSELNVNALLLGDSALYLCASSLFETNEKLFFGSGTQLSVL.

The chain carries TRBV2 and TRBJ1-1, with 9 bases fitting TRBD1. The CDR3 runs to 13 residues. Germline V gene sequence: CDR1 SNHLY, CDR2 FYNNEI. V gave up 9 bases and J gave up 5 bases; unmatched junction bases: 7. CDR3 nucleotide sequence: TGTGCCAGTTCACAGGGGGCTGGGACTGAAGCTTTCTTT. Amino acids: CASSQGAGTEAFF. Variable domain in full (rest from reference TRBV2 and TRBJ1-1): EPEVTQTPSHQVTQMGQEVILRCVPISNHLYFYWYRQILGQKVEFLVSFYNNEISEKSEIFDDQFSVERPDGSNFTLKIRSTKLEDSAMYFCASSQGAGTEAFFGQGTRLTVV.

The count of this clone is one. The gene calls are TRBV7-9 and TRBJ2-5, with D hard to call. Looked up from germline, CDR1 is SEHNR and CDR2 is FQNEAQ (reference sequence). V dropped 1 base and J dropped 9 bases, with 9 bases sitting between them. This CDR3 has 12 amino acids. CDR3 loop: CASSLEAVAQYF. The DNA for the CDR3 is TGTGCCAGCAGCTTAGAGGCCGTGGCCCAGTACTTC.

This clone was counted a single time. CDR3 sequence: CASKGGLATDTQYF. The CDR3 DNA is TGCGCCAGCAAAGGGGGTCTAGCCACAGATACGCAGTATTTT. V gene TRBV5-1 combines with J gene TRBJ2-3; the D gene is possibly TRBD1 (6 bases). Between the trimmed V and J ends, which lost 6 bases and 2 bases, there was a span of 13 bases. The germline CDR1 and CDR2 sequences are SGHRS and YFSETQ. This CDR3 contains 14 residues.

The chain uses TRBV7-2 and TRBJ2-2, with 9 bases lining up with TRBD1. CDR3 length: 15 amino acids. CDR1 SGHTA and CDR2 FQGNSA come from the germline V gene. Germline trimming cut 6 bases from V and 4 bases from J; bases unmatched to any gene: 6. CDR3 amino acids: CASRPGQGFTGELFF. The DNA of the CDR3 is TGTGCCAGCAGACCTGGACAGGGGTTCACCGGGGAGCTGTTTTTT.

This chain joins TRBV28 and TRBJ1-1, with D possibly TRBD1 on 5 matching bases. Germline V CDR1 and CDR2: MDHEN, SYDVKM. Trimming removed 3 bases at V and 2 bases at J, with 10 bases between. CDR3 length: 14 amino acids. The CDR3 loop reads CASSLGGANTEAFF. The CDR3 DNA is TGTGCCAGCAGTTTGGGTGGGGCTAACACTGAAGCTTTCTTT.

The genes are TRBV18 and TRBJ1-1; D remains unclear. Germline V gives CDR1 KGHSH, CDR2 LQKENI. V gave up 3 bases and J gave up 0 bases, with 14 bases separating them. The CDR3 has 16 amino acids. CDR3 DNA sequence: TGTGCCAGCTCACCTGCCTCAATACTCATGAACACTGAAGCTTTCTTT. Protein: CASSPASILMNTEAFF.